The 27 T cell receptor beta chains below were found in one sample sequenced in a study of blood T cells in healthy people across ages. The authors ran a second PCR of about 7 to 11 cycles using a sample-barcoded 5' primer and a J-beta primer mix. TCRdb ran MiXCR on the 5' RACE reads and lists one entry per CDR3 protein. This table holds under 850,000 distinct CDR3 sequences, roughly 35% found once. The sample was blood. The source of these receptors is a man aged 18 to 35 in good health.

V is TRBV29-1 and J is TRBJ2-5, with 7 bases lining up with TRBD1. The J segment lost 1 base and the V segment lost 4 bases, leaving 6 bases of the junction unmatched. The CDR3 has 14 amino acids. Germline lookup yields CDR1 SQVTM and CDR2 ANQGSEA. The CDR3 reads CSVGGTETQETQYF. The CDR3 bases are TGCAGCGTTGGGGGGACAGAGACCCAAGAGACCCAGTACTTC.

This clonotype was seen a few times. This chain connects TRBV27 to TRBJ1-5, with D possibly being TRBD1 (6 bases). Between the trimmed V and J ends, which lost 8 bases and 1 base, there was a span of 12 bases. Germline V gene lookup returns CDR1 MNHEY and CDR2 SMNVEV (reference sequence). This CDR3 region has 14 residues. In DNA, the CDR3 is TGTGCCAGCCACCAACAGGGCAGCAATCAGCCCCAGCATTTT. Protein: CASHQQGSNQPQHF.

The chain recombines TRBV6-2 or TRBV6-3 with TRBJ2-7, with 7 bases that match TRBD1. Per germline, CDR1 MNHEY and CDR2 SVGEGT. Trimming at V came to 5 bases and at J to 4 bases, leaving 5 bases not matched to a gene. The CDR3 totals 13 residues. The CDR3 bases are TGTGCCAGCAGTCGGACAGGAATTTACGAGCAGTACTTC. Translating gives CASSRTGIYEQYF.

This chain uses TRBV3-1 with TRBJ1-5, with D hard to call. V was cut by 0 bases and J by 2 bases, with 5 bases left in between. The germline V gene has CDR1 LGHDT and CDR2 YNNKEL (reference sequence). The CDR3 spans 14 residues. Written as DNA, the CDR3 is TGTGCCAGCAGCCAAGATCACGGCAATCAGCCCCAGCATTTT. It specifies CASSQDHGNQPQHF. Filled out from reference TRBV3-1 and TRBJ1-5, the complete variable domain reads DTAVSQTPKYLVTQMGNDKSIKCEQNLGHDTMYWYKQDSKKFLKIMFSYNNKELIINETVPNRFSPKSPDKAHLNLHINSLELGDSAVYFCASSQDHGNQPQHFGDGTRLSIL.

The chain combines TRBV9 with TRBJ2-1, with 10 bases aligning to TRBD1. This CDR3 has 16 residues. Germline CDR1 and CDR2: SGDLS and YYNGEE. V dropped 3 bases and J dropped 4; count of bases not matched to a gene: 7. The CDR3 nucleotides are TGTGCCAGCAGCGCCCGACAGGGGGCGAAATACAATGAGCAGTTCTTC. Its translation: CASSARQGAKYNEQFF.

This clonotype was recorded many times. This chain joins TRBV20-1 and TRBJ2-5, with TRBD2 matching 15 bases. Germline V gene lookup returns CDR1 DFQATT and CDR2 SNEGSKA (reference sequence). Losses at the gene ends were 3 bases for V and 1 base for J; bases not matched to a gene: 12. The CDR3 has 19 residues. CDR3 bases: TGCAGTGCTAGTTCCTACGGGACTAGCGGGGGGTCACTCCAAGAGACCCAGTACTTC. Its protein product is CSASSYGTSGGSLQETQYF.

Many counts were recorded for this clonotype. The CDR3 loop reads CASSYRDPEVYEQYF. CDR3 coding DNA: TGTGCCAGCAGTTACCGGGACCCCGAGGTCTACGAGCAGTACTTC. The chain employs TRBV12-3 or TRBV12-4 and TRBJ2-7, with D perhaps given as TRBD1 or TRBD2 (5 bases each). The CDR3 totals 15 residues. V dropped 4 bases and J dropped 3 bases, with 16 bases sitting between them.

This clonotype was detected ten times or more. The J gene is TRBJ1-2, the V gene TRBV12-3 or TRBV12-4; D may be TRBD1 (5 bases). The CDR3 totals 16 residues. The germline V and J ends were trimmed by 6 bases and 4 bases, with 21 bases remaining between them. The DNA of the CDR3 is TGTGCCAGCAGCCCCACAGGTCTGAGGCAGGCCTATGGCTACACCTTC. Translating gives CASSPTGLRQAYGYTF.

The chain has TRBV5-1 and TRBJ2-2; TRBD1 matches 7 bases. The trim removed 1 base at V and 2 bases at J, leaving 5 bases unmatched. From germline, CDR1 is SGHRS and CDR2 YFSETQ. The CDR3 spans 16 residues. DNA for the CDR3: TGCGCCAGCAGCTTGTTTGGACAGGACAACACCGGGGAGCTGTTTTTT. Translated: CASSLFGQDNTGELFF.

This clonotype occurred many times. Mismatch with germline at one junction end may stem from a read error. The CDR3 nucleotides read TGCGCCAGCAGCCAAGACAGGGAGACCCAGTACTTC. Translated, it gives CASSQDRETQYF. The J gene is TRBJ2-5, the V gene TRBV4-2; TRBD1 might be the D (6 bases). Germline CDR1 is LGHNA and CDR2 is YNFKEQ. The CDR3 contains 12 residues.

This clonotype was counted only a few times. The V call is TRBV2, the J call TRBJ2-5, with a weak D call TRBD2 (5 bases). The CDR3 runs 15 residues. Per germline, CDR1 SNHLY and CDR2 FYNNEI. Trimming pared 9 bases from V and 7 bases from J, leaving 24 bases between. CDR3 residues: CASPTRDYGVVTQYF. The CDR3 DNA follows: TGTGCCAGTCCGACCCGTGACTACGGGGTGGTGACCCAGTACTTC.

The V and J genes are TRBV3-1 and TRBJ2-1; 9 nucleotides match TRBD2. CDR1 LGHDT and CDR2 YNNKEL come from the germline V gene (reference sequence). This CDR3 has 17 residues. The V segment lost 0 bases and the J segment 7 bases; nucleotides outside the gene matches: 10. The DNA of the CDR3 is TGTGCCAGCAGCCAAGACCCTCGCGGGGGGGCCTGGAATGAGCAGTTCTTC. Its translation is CASSQDPRGGAWNEQFF.

A remark on this clonotype: A read error may be the cause here, since a much bigger clone is one base away. The gene calls are TRBV7-2 and TRBJ2-5; TRBD1 matches at 8 bases. The CDR3 totals 18 residues. CDR1 SGHTA and CDR2 FQGNSA come from the germline V gene. CDR3 coding DNA: TGTGCCAGCAGCTTAGGACCCCCAGGGGGCTCTGGTCAAGAGGCCCAGTACTTC. This codes for CASSLGPPGGSGQEAQYF.

The CDR3, as DNA: TGTGCCAGCAGTGAAGCAGGCGGGGCGAAGGAGACCCAGTACTTC. Protein: CASSEAGGAKETQYF. The chain joins TRBV6-1 to TRBJ2-5; possibly TRBD2 for D (6 bases). There are 15 residues in the CDR3. Trimming took off 0 bases at V and 5 bases at J, with 13 bases between the two ends. CDR1 is MNHNS, CDR2 SASEGT, per germline.

For this clonotype: A much larger clone differs by one base, so this may be a read error. The V and J genes are TRBV2 and TRBJ2-1, with 7 positions matching TRBD2. CDR3 length: 13 amino acids. V trimming: 4 bases; J trimming: 10 bases; junction bases outside the gene matches: 7. Germline CDR1 SNHLY, CDR2 FYNNEI. DNA for the CDR3: TGTGCCAGCAGTGGAGCGCTAGCGGAGGAGCAGTTCTTC. This codes for CASSGALAEEQFF.

This clonotype has ten or more counts. The chain employs TRBV20-1 and TRBJ2-7; 12 nucleotides agree with TRBD1. The CDR3 contains 12 residues. The J segment lost 5 bases and the V segment lost 5 bases, leaving 1 base of the junction unmatched. CDR1 is DFQATT, CDR2 SNEGSKA, per germline (reference sequence). CDR3 region: CSAGTGGHEQYF. The CDR3, as DNA: TGCAGTGCTGGGACAGGGGGCCACGAGCAGTACTTC.

This clonotype was seen a handful of times. This chain uses TRBV7-9 with TRBJ2-3, with 7 bases identical to TRBD1. This CDR3 contains 15 residues. CDR1 and CDR2 (germline): SEHNR, FQNEAQ (reference sequence). Losses at the gene ends were 3 bases for V and 3 bases for J; bases not matched to a gene: 6. CDR3: CASSFARGYTDTQYF. CDR3 in DNA: TGTGCCAGCAGCTTTGCCAGGGGGTATACAGATACGCAGTATTTT.

The genes are TRBV7-9 and TRBJ2-5; the D gene could be TRBD1 or TRBD2 (5 bases each). V dropped 2 bases and J dropped 0 bases, with 25 bases sitting between them. CDR3 length: 20 residues. Germline V CDR1 and CDR2: SEHNR, FQNEAQ (reference sequence). In DNA, the CDR3 is TGTGCCAGCAGCTTATCTGCCTTCGGGGCGGGTGGGGAGTACCAAGAGACCCAGTACTTC. Protein product: CASSLSAFGAGGEYQETQYF.

The sample holds one count of this clonotype. J is TRBJ1-2 and V is TRBV5-6; TRBD1 might be the D (6 bases). V was pared by 0 bases and J by 3 bases, with 12 bases between. The CDR3 contains 15 residues. Germline V CDR1 and CDR2: SGHDT, YYEEEE. CDR3 protein: CASSLVGGADYGYTF. The DNA for the CDR3 is TGTGCCAGCAGCTTGGTTGGGGGCGCGGACTATGGCTACACCTTC.

This clonotype was picked up many times. The chain is built from TRBV12-3 or TRBV12-4 and TRBJ1-2, with 7 bases aligning to TRBD1. V lost 11 bases to trimming and J lost 5 bases; unmatched junction nucleotides: 11. The CDR3 has 13 residues. The CDR3 coding sequence is TGTGCCGGAAACAGGGGAGGAACTTATGGCTACACCTTC. Protein: CAGNRGGTYGYTF.

This clonotype was observed a handful of times. Sequence at one end of the junction differs from germline and may be a read error. The rearrangement links TRBV5-3 to TRBJ2-1, with a tentative D call TRBD2 (6 bases). TRBV5-3 is marked as an open reading frame, function uncertain. The CDR3 runs to 15 residues. CDR3 residues: CASSWDWDSYNEQFF. The DNA for the CDR3 is TGTGCCAGCAGCTGGGACTGGGACTCCTACAATGAGCAGTTCTTC.

The rearrangement links TRBV6-1 to TRBJ2-5; perhaps D is TRBD1 or TRBD2 (5 bases each). CDR1 is MNHNS, CDR2 SASEGT, per germline. The V gene lost 1 base and the J gene lost 11 bases, with 26 bases spanning the gap. The CDR3 loop spans 17 amino acids. The CDR3 loop is CASSEENVGHRSWEQYF. CDR3 sequence (DNA): TGTGCCAGCAGTGAAGAGAACGTAGGACACCGATCTTGGGAGCAGTACTTC.

This chain uses TRBV6-5 with TRBJ2-1, with TRBD2 as a possible D gene (6 bases). CDR3 size: 13 residues. V lost 8 bases and J lost 9, with 17 bases in between. Germline assignment: CDR1 MNHEY and CDR2 SVGAGI. This chain's CDR3 is CASGQRGRGEQFF. DNA of the CDR3: TGTGCCAGCGGCCAACGGGGGAGAGGTGAGCAGTTCTTC.

The DNA of the CDR3 is TGCAGCGTTGAAAAATCCCATGAGCAGTACTTC. This sequence encodes CSVEKSHEQYF. This chain uses TRBV29-1 with TRBJ2-5; unclear D gene. Per germline, CDR1 SQVTM and CDR2 ANQGSEA. The length of the CDR3 is 11 residues. V dropped 2 bases and J dropped 11 bases, with 12 bases sitting between them. Full variable domain (missing parts from reference TRBV29-1 and TRBJ2-5): SAVISQKPSRDICQRGTSLTIQCQVDSQVTMMFWYRQQPGQSLTLIATANQGSEATYESGFVIDKFPISRPNLTFSTLTVSNMSPEDSSIYLCSVEKSHEQYFGPGTRLLVL.

This chain connects TRBV9 to TRBJ2-5; 8 bases map to TRBD2. This CDR3 is built from 14 residues. Germline trimming cut 0 bases from V and 4 bases from J; bases unmatched to any gene: 2. The V gene's germline CDR1 is SGDLS and CDR2 YYNGEE. The CDR3 DNA sequence: TGTGCCAGCAGCGTAGCTCGGGAGGGAGAGACCCAGTACTTC. Its protein product is CASSVAREGETQYF.

This clonotype was seen only a few times. This chain's CDR3 is CASRSRDSETEQFF. CDR3 bases: TGTGCCAGCAGATCAAGGGACAGCGAGACAGAGCAGTTCTTC. The rearrangement links TRBV9 to TRBJ2-1; 7 bases agree with TRBD1. Germline V CDR1 and CDR2: SGDLS, YYNGEE. The trim removed 5 bases at V and 10 bases at J, leaving 12 bases unmatched. This CDR3 spans 14 amino acids. The full variable domain, its missing parts supplied by reference TRBV9 and TRBJ2-1, is DSGVTQTPKHLITATGQRVTLRCSPRSGDLSVYWYQQSLDQGLQFLIQYYNGEERAKGNILERFSAQQFPDLHSELNLSSLELGDSALYFCASRSRDSETEQFFGPGTRLTVL.

The chain employs TRBV20-1 and TRBJ2-1; 7 bases agree with TRBD2. V shed 4 bases and J 9 bases; nucleotides not matched to a gene: 15. The germline V gene has CDR1 DFQATT and CDR2 SNEGSKA (reference sequence). CDR3 length: 15 amino acids. CDR3 in DNA: TGCAGTGCTAAGGGTTGGCGACTAGCATCGGGTGAGCAGTTCTTC. As protein: CSAKGWRLASGEQFF.